The rows below give T cell receptor beta chains drawn from one sample of a study of blood T cell repertoires in COVID-19. The repertoire was sequenced with immunoSEQ multiplex PCR; TCRdb's copy has only in-frame clones and lacks some. This table holds about 50,000 clones, 89% found once. Input material: peripheral blood. The origin of the receptors is a human donor in a cohort sampled during active COVID-19. CDR3s leave out the opening cysteine and the closing phenylalanine or tryptophan. The order of the fields is J gene, clone size, V gene, CDR3 protein. Clone size is stated in some rows and not others, as once, few, many or a class when expanded.

>TRBJ2-3|-|TRBV27
ASSLRSGGDTQY
>TRBJ1-2|-|TRBV30
ASPLGSNSLPYGYT
>TRBJ1-5|few|TRBV2
ASGTGDQPQH
>TRBJ1-2|-|TRBV5-6
ASRDRVNYGYT
>TRBJ2-1|-|TRBV6-5
ASSYLGLSGDEQF
>TRBJ2-1|-|TRBV2
ATATGGTYNEQF
>TRBJ2-3|-|TRBV9
ASSVTSGYTDTQY
>TRBJ1-5|-|TRBV11-2
ASSLEGGGNQPQH
>TRBJ2-7|-|TRBV12-5
ASGHTTGAAYEQY
>TRBJ2-4|-|TRBV10-3
AISDPTGGLAKNIQY
>TRBJ2-3|-|TRBV6-5
ASSYRGGHTDTQY
>TRBJ2-2|-|TRBV5-1
ASSTAGTGNTGELF
>TRBJ1-1|once|TRBV7-8
ASSLISEAEAF
>TRBJ1-6|-|TRBV5-1
ASSPNLNAGGVDSPLH
>TRBJ1-2|-|TRBV7-3
ASSLNGREGVRNGYT
>TRBJ2-1|-|TRBV2
ASRPRTGGNEQF
>TRBJ2-3|-|TRBV10-1
ASNRQVDDTQY
>TRBJ2-3|once|TRBV7-2
ASSILDYYSTDTQY
>TRBJ2-1|-|TRBV3-1/TRBV3-2
ASSQRTLGSGGANEQF
>TRBJ2-1|-|TRBV19
ASSLAGPINNEQF
>TRBJ2-3|-|TRBV7-2
ASSLYRDTQY
>TRBJ2-3|-|TRBV9
ASSAHRGISTDTQY
>TRBJ2-6|-|TRBV5-6
ASSPLPSGANVLT
>TRBJ1-1|-|TRBV10-3
ATAPVNMNTEAF
>TRBJ2-5|-|TRBV5-1
ASSLQGIAETQY
>TRBJ1-6|-|TRBV10-1
ASSGHHPSGAMSSPLH
>TRBJ2-3|-|TRBV29-1
SVEGLTDTQY
>TRBJ1-3|-|TRBV6-6
ASGGGGFTIY
>TRBJ2-7|-|TRBV9
ASSERSGAGYEQY
>TRBJ1-1|once|TRBV6-6
ASSPPITGGGTEAF
>TRBJ2-7|-|TRBV5-1
ASRPLAGTYEQY